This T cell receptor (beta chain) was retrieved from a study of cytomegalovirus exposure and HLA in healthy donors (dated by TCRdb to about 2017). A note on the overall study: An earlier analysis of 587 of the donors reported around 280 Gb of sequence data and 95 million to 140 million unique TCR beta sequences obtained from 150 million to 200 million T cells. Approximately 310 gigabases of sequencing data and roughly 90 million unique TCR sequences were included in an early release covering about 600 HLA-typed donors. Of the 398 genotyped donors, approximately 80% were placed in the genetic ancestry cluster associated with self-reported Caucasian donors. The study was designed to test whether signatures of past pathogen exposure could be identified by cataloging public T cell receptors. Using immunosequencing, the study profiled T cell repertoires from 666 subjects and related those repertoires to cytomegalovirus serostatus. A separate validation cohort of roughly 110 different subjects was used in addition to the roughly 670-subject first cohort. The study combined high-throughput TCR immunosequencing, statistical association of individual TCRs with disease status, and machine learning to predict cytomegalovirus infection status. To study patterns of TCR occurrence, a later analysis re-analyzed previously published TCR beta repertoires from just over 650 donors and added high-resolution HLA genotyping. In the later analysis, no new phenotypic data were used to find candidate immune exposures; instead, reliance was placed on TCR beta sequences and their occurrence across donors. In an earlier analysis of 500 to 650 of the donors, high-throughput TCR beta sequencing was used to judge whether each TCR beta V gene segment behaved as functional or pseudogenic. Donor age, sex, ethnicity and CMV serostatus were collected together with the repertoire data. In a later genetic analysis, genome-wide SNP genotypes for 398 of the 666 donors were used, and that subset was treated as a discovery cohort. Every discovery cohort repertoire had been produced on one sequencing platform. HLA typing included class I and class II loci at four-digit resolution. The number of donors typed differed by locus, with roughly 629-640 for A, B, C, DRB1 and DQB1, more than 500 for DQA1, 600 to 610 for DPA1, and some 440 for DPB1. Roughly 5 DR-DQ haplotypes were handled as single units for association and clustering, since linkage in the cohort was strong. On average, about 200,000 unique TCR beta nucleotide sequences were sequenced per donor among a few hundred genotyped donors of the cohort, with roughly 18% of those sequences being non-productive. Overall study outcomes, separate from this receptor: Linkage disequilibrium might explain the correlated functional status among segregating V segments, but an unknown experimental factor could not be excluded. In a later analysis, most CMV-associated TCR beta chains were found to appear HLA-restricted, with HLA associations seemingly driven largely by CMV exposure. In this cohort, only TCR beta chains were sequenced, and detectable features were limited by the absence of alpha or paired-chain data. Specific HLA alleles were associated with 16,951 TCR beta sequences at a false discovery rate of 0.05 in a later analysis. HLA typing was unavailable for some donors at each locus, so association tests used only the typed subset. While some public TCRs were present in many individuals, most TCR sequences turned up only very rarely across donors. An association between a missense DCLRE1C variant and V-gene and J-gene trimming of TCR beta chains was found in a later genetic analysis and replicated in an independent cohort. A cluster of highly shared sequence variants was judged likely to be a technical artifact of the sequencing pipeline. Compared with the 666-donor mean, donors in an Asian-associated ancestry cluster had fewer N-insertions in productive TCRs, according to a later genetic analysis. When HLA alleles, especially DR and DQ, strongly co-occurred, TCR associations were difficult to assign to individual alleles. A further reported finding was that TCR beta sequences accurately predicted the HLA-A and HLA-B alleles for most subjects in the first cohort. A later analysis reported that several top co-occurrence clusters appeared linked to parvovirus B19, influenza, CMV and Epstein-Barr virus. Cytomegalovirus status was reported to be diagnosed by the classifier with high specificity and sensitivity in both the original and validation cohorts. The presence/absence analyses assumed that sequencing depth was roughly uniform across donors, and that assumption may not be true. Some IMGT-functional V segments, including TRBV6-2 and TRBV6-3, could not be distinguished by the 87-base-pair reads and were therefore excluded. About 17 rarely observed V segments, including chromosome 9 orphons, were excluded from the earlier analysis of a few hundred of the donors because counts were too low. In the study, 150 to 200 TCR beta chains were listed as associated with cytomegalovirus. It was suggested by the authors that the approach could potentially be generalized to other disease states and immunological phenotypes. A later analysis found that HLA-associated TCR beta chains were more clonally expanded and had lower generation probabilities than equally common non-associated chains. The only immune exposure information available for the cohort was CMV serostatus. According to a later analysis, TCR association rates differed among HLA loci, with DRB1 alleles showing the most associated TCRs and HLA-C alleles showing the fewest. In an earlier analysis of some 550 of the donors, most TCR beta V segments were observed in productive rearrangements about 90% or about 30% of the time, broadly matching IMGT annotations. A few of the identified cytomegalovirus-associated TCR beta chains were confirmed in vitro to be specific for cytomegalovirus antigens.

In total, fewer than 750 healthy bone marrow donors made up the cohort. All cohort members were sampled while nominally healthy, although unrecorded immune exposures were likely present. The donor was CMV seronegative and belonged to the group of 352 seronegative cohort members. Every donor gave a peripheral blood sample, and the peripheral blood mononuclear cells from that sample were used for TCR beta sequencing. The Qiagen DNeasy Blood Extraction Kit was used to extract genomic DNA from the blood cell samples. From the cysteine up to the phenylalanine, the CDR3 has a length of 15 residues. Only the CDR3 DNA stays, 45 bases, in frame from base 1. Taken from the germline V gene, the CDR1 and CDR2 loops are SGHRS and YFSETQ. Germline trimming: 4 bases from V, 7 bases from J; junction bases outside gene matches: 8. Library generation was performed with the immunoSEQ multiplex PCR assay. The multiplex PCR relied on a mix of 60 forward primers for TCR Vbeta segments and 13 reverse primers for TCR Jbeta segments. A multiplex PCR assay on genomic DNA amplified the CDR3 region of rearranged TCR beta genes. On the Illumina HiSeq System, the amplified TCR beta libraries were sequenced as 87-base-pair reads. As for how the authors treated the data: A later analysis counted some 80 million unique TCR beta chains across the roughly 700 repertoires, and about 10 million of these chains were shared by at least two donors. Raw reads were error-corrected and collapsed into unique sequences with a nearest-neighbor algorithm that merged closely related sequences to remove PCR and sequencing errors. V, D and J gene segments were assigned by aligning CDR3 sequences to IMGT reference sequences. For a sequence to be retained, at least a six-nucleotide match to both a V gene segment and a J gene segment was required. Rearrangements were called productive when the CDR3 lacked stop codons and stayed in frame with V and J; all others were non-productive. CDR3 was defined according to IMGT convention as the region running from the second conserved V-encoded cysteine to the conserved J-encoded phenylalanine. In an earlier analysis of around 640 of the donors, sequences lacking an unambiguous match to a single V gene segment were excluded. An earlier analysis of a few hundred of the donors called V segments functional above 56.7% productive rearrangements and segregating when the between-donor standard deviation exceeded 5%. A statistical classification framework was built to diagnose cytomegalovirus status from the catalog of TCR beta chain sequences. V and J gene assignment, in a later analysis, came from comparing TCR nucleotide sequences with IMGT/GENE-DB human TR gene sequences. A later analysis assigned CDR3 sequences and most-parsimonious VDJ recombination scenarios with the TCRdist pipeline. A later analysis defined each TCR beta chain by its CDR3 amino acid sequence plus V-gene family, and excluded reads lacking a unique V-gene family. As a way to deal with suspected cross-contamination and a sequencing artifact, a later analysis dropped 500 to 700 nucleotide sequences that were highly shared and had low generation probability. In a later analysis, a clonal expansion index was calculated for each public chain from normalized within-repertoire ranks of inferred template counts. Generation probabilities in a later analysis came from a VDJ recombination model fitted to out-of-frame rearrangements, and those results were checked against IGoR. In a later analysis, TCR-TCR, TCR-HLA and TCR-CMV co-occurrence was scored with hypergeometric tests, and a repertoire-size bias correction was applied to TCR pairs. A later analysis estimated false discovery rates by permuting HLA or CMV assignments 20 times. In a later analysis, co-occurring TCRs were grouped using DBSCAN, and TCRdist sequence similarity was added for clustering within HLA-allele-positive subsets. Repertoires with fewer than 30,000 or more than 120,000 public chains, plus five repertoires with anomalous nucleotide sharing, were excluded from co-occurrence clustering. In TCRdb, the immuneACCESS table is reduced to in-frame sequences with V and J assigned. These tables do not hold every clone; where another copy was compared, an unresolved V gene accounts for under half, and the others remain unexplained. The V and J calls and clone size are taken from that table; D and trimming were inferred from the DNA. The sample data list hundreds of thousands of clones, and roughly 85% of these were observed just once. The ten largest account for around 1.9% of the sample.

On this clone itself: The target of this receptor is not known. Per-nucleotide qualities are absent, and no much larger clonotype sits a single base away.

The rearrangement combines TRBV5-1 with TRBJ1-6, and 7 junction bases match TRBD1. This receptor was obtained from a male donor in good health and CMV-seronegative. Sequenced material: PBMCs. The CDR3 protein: CASSRETGLNSPLHF. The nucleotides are TGCGCCAGCAGCCGTGAGACAGGGCTCAATTCACCCCTCCACTTT. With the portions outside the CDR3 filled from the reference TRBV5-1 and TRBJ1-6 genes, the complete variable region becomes KAGVTQTPRYLIKTRGQQVTLSCSPISGHRSVSWYQQTPGQGLQFLFEYFSETQRNKGNFPGRFSGRQFSNSRSEMNVSTLELGDSALYLCASSRETGLNSPLHFGNGTRLTVT.